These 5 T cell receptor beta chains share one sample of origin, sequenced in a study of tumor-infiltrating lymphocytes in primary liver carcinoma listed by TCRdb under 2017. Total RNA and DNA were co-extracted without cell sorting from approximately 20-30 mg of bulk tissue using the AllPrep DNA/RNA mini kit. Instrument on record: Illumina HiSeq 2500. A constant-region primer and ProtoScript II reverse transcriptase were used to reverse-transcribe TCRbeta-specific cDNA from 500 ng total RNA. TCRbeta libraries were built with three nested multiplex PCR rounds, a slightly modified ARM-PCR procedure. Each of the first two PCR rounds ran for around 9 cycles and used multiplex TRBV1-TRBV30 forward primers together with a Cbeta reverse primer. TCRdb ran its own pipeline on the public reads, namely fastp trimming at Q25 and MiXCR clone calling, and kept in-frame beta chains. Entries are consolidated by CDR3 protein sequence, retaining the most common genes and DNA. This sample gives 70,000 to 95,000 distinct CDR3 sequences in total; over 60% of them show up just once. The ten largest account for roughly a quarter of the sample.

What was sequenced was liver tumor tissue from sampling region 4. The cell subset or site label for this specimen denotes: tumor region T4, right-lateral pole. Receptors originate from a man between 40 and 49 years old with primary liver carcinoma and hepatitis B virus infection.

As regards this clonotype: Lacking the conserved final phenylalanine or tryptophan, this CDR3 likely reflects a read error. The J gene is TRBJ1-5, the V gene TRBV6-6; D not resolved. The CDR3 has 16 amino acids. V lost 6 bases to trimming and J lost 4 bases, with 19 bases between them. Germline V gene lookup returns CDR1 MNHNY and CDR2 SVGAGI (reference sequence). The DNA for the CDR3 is TGTGCCAGCAGGTACCGAGTAGAGTATAGTAATCAGCCCCAGCATTCT. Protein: CASRYRVEYSNQPQHS.

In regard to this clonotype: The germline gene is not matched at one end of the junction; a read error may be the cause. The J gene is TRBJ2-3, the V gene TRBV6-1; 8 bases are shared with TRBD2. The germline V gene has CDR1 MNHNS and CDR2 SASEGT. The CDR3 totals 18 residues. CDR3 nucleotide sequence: TGTGCCAGCAGTAAACCAGCTAGCGGGCCGTATAGCACAGATACACAGTACTTT. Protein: CASSKPASGPYSTDTQYF.

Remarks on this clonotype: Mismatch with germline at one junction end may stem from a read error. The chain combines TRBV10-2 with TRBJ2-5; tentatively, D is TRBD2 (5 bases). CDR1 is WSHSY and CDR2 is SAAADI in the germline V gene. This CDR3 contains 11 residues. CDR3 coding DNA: TGCACCAGCAATGAGGGAGAGACCCAGTACTTC. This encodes CTSNEGETQYF.

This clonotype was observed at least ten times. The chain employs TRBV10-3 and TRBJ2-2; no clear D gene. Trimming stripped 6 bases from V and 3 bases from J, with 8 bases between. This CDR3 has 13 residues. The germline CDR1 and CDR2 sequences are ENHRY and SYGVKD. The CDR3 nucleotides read TGTGCCATCAGAGAGGATGACACCGGGGAGCTGTTTTTT. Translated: CAIREDDTGELFF.

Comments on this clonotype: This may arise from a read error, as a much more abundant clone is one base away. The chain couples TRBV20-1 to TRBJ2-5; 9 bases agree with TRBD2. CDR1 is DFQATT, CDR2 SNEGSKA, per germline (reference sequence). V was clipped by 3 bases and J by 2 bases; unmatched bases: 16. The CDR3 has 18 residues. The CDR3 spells CSASPRPLTSGRQETQYF. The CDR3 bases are TGCAGTGCTAGTCCCCGACCCCTGACTAGCGGTCGGCAAGAGACCCAGTACTTC.